This passage covers 19 T cell receptor beta chains from one sample sequenced in a study of shared clonotypes between healthy human individuals. Profiling relied on immunoSEQ multiplex PCR, and the TCRdb table lists in-frame clones only, not all of them. The table has roughly 2,000,000 clones, about 95% seen once. Naive CD8 isolation took CD45RO-negative cells positively selected for CCR7 and excluded terminally differentiated effector memory CD45RA+ cells. Sequencing input: naive CD8+ T cells sorted from blood. These receptors all stem from a young man in good health.

The V gene is TRBV2, the J gene TRBJ1-1; D not certain. The V end was cut by 7 bases, the J end by 1 base, with 16 bases between. The CDR3 spans 15 residues. The germline V gene has CDR1 SNHLY and CDR2 FYNNEI. The CDR3 loop is CASIPPTNRNTEAFF. In DNA form, the CDR3 reads TGTGCCAGCATTCCACCCACAAACCGGAACACTGAAGCTTTCTTT.

The V call is TRBV4-1, the J call TRBJ1-4, with 7 bases matching TRBD1. Germline V gene lookup returns CDR1 MGHRA and CDR2 YSYEKL. Trimming at V came to 1 base and at J to 4 bases, leaving 6 bases not matched to a gene. The CDR3 is 16 residues long. The CDR3 spells CASSQGLTGYNEKLFF. CDR3 nucleotides: TGCGCCAGCAGCCAAGGATTGACAGGGTATAATGAAAAACTGTTTTTT.

The genes are TRBV6-5 and TRBJ1-4, with TRBD1 as a possible D gene (6 bases). The CDR3 sequence is 14 residues long. V was trimmed by 5 bases and J by 6 bases, leaving 13 bases between them. Germline CDR1 is MNHEY and CDR2 is SVGAGI. The CDR3 protein is CASSGWQGHEKLFF. The CDR3 DNA follows: TGTGCCAGCAGTGGTTGGCAGGGGCATGAAAAACTGTTTTTT.

The genes are TRBV27 and TRBJ2-2, with 7 bases identical to TRBD2. There are 15 residues in the CDR3. Germline CDR1 is MNHEY and CDR2 is SMNVEV (reference sequence). V dropped 0 bases and J dropped 5; count of bases not matched to a gene: 3. The CDR3 protein is CASSLSAGVTGELFF. Here the CDR3 DNA reads TGTGCCAGCAGTTTATCGGCGGGGGTGACCGGGGAGCTGTTTTTT.

The J gene is TRBJ1-2, the V gene TRBV2; D not certain. V shed 7 bases and J shed 8 bases, with 17 bases lying between them. CDR3 length: 13 amino acids. The germline V gene has CDR1 SNHLY and CDR2 FYNNEI. CDR3 DNA: TGTGCCAGCACCTCCTGGGGTGTTCGGGGCTACACCTTC. Amino acids: CASTSWGVRGYTF.

This chain links TRBV5-1 with TRBJ1-1; weak D call: TRBD1 (6 bases). This CDR3 comprises 15 residues. Trimming pared 0 bases from V and 3 bases from J, leaving 12 bases between. Germline V CDR1 and CDR2: SGHRS, YFSETQ. The CDR3, as DNA: TGCGCCAGCAGCTTGGGGACTACAGGGTACACTGAAGCTTTCTTT. Amino acids: CASSLGTTGYTEAFF.

This clone was picked up a small number of times. With a much larger clone just one base away, this may be a read error. Other DNA sequences from this sample encode an identical CDR3 as well. The V and J genes are TRBV7-9 and TRBJ2-7; D uncertain. Trimming took off 3 bases at V and 3 bases at J, with 3 bases between the two ends. The CDR3 is 11 residues long. Per the germline V gene, CDR1 is SEHNR and CDR2 is FQNEAQ (reference sequence). The CDR3 sequence: CASSLSYEQYF. In DNA form, the CDR3 reads TGTGCCAGCAGCTTGAGCTACGAGCAGTACTTC.

The chain links TRBV6-1 to TRBJ2-2; 10 positions agree with TRBD1. The CDR3 has 14 residues. Per the germline V gene, CDR1 is MNHNS and CDR2 is SASEGT. The V and J ends lost 6 bases and 5 bases, in that order; junction bases with no gene match: 3. The CDR3 DNA reads as TGTGCCAGCAGGGGACAGGGGTTTACCGGGGAGCTGTTTTTT. The encoded protein is CASRGQGFTGELFF.

CDR3 sequence: CASSEDVINEKLFF. DNA for the CDR3: TGTGCCAGCAGTGAGGACGTAATAAATGAAAAACTGTTTTTT. The chain links TRBV2 to TRBJ1-4; D uncertain. V lost 3 bases and J lost 5, with 10 bases in between. The length of the CDR3 is 14 residues. CDR1 and CDR2 from the germline V gene are SNHLY and FYNNEI. The entire variable domain, with the rest obtained from reference TRBV2 and TRBJ1-4, is as follows: EPEVTQTPSHQVTQMGQEVILRCVPISNHLYFYWYRQILGQKVEFLVSFYNNEISEKSEIFDDQFSVERPDGSNFTLKIRSTKLEDSAMYFCASSEDVINEKLFFGSGTQLSVL.

This chain joins TRBV29-1 and TRBJ2-7; perhaps TRBD1 as D (6 bases). The germline V gene encodes CDR1 SQVTM and CDR2 ANQGSEA. Deletions cut 6 bases from V and 4 bases from J, with 16 bases between. This CDR3 region has 13 residues. CDR3 sequence: CSVVDRQSYEQYF. The CDR3 nucleotides are TGCAGCGTAGTGGACAGACAATCTTACGAGCAGTACTTC.

V is TRBV14 and J is TRBJ2-5; D is perhaps TRBD2 (5 bases). This CDR3 is built from 18 residues. CDR1 and CDR2 from the germline V gene are SGHDN and FVKESK. V lost 1 base and J lost 1, with 19 bases in between. The CDR3 coding sequence is TGTGCCAGCAGCCAAGGCCCCCTTTTGGGAGCGCTCCAAGAGACCCAGTACTTC. Its translation is CASSQGPLLGALQETQYF.

This chain uses TRBV7-9 with TRBJ2-1, with D unresolved. Between the trimmed V and J ends, which lost 6 bases and 6 bases, there was a span of 9 bases. The CDR3 extends over 12 amino acids. CDR1 is SEHNR and CDR2 is FQNEAQ in the germline V gene (reference sequence). The CDR3 region is CASRPDSNEQFF. CDR3 in DNA: TGTGCCAGCAGACCCGACTCCAATGAGCAGTTCTTC.

The rearrangement joins TRBV7-9 to TRBJ2-5; possibly TRBD2 for D (6 bases). V was cut by 1 base and J by 2 bases, with 8 bases left in between. The V gene's germline CDR1 is SEHNR and CDR2 FQNEAQ (reference sequence). The CDR3 contains 14 residues. CDR3: CASSLGGIQETQYF. As DNA, the CDR3 is TGTGCCAGCAGCTTAGGCGGGATTCAAGAGACCCAGTACTTC.

The rearrangement uses TRBV7-2 and TRBJ2-1; D might be TRBD2 (6 bases). Trimming shortened V by 0 bases and J by 5 bases, and 8 bases separated the two germline ends. The CDR3 contains 14 residues. CDR1 and CDR2 (germline): SGHTA, FQGNSA. CDR3 nucleotide sequence: TGTGCCAGCAGCTTAGCGGGGGGACACAATGAGCAGTTCTTC. Translating it yields CASSLAGGHNEQFF. Variable domain in full (rest from reference TRBV7-2 and TRBJ2-1): GAGVSQSPSNKVTEKGKDVELRCDPISGHTALYWYRQSLGQGLEFLIYFQGNSAPDKSGLPSDRFSAERTGGSVSTLTIQRTQQEDSAVYLCASSLAGGHNEQFFGPGTRLTVL.

V and J are TRBV18 and TRBJ2-7; a possible D gene is TRBD1 (6 bases). CDR3 length equals 15 residues. Looked up from germline, CDR1 is KGHSH and CDR2 is LQKENI. V was clipped by 5 bases and J by 0 bases, with 14 bases between them. In nucleotides, the CDR3 is TGTGCCAGCTCAGAGACAGGTGGAGTCTCCTACGAGCAGTACTTC. Protein sequence: CASSETGGVSYEQYF.

The rearrangement joins TRBV19 to TRBJ1-2; D is uncertain. Between the trimmed V and J ends, which lost 1 base and 3 bases, there was a span of 15 bases. Germline assignment: CDR1 LNHDA and CDR2 SQIVND (reference sequence). This CDR3 is 16 amino acids long. The CDR3 is CASSIGPRPLDYGYTF. The CDR3 DNA reads as TGTGCCAGTAGTATAGGTCCCCGGCCCTTGGACTATGGCTACACCTTC.

The V gene is TRBV4-1, the J gene TRBJ2-7; tentative D call: TRBD1 (5 bases). Trimming removed 4 bases from V and 3 bases from J, with 10 bases in between. Germline values: CDR1 MGHRA, CDR2 YSYEKL. The CDR3 totals 13 residues. The chain's CDR3 is CASSPNQGYEQYF. For the CDR3, the DNA is TGCGCCAGCAGCCCAAACCAGGGCTACGAGCAGTACTTC.

The chain employs TRBV27 and TRBJ2-7; a possible D gene is TRBD1 (5 bases). V was clipped by 5 bases and J by 1 base, with 9 bases between them. CDR1 is MNHEY, CDR2 SMNVEV, per germline (reference sequence). The CDR3 runs 13 residues. CDR3 loop: CASSTQVSYEQYF. The DNA for the CDR3 is TGTGCCAGCAGTACACAGGTTTCCTACGAGCAGTACTTC.

The chain uses TRBV9 and TRBJ2-1, with D perhaps being TRBD1 or TRBD2 (5 bases each). The CDR3 has 13 residues. Trimming shortened V by 2 bases and J by 6 bases, and 9 bases separated the two germline ends. The germline CDR1 and CDR2 sequences are SGDLS and YYNGEE. This CDR3 reads CASSVRDLNEQFF. The DNA of the CDR3 is TGTGCCAGCAGCGTTCGGGACCTCAATGAGCAGTTCTTC.